These T cell receptor beta chains were read from a single sample in a study of blood T cell repertoires in COVID-19. TCRdb keeps only in-frame clones here, not all; method: immunoSEQ multiplex PCR. The table records nearly 250,000 clones, just under 90% of them present only once. Sequenced input: PBMCs or T cells enriched from blood (not recorded which). These receptors were obtained from a man in his forties or fifties who had been exposed to COVID-19. The CDR3 runs from the conserved cysteine through the conserved F or W. A D gene is named only where the DNA matches it firmly.

V	J	D	DNA	CDR3
TRBV28	TRBJ1-2	.	TGTGCCAGCAGCCTTCCATACTACTATGGCTACACCTTC	CASSLPYYYGYTF
TRBV5-1	TRBJ2-2	.	TGCGCCAGCACCTTGGCCGGGAGAGGAGCCGGGGAGCTGTTTTTT	CASTLAGRGAGELFF
TRBV4-1	TRBJ1-2	.	TGCGCCAGCAGCCAAGACAGGGGCACCAATTGGGGCTACACCTTC	CASSQDRGTNWGYTF
TRBV19	TRBJ1-2	.	TGTGCCAGTAGTACACAGGGAAGTAACTATGGCTACACCTTC	CASSTQGSNYGYTF
TRBV7-8	TRBJ2-7	.	TGTGCCAGCAGCTTAGGTGGCAACACCTACGAGCAGTACTTC	CASSLGGNTYEQYF
TRBV30	TRBJ2-1	TRBD2	TGTGCCTTTTACACCAAGCGGGGGGGCTTCAATGAGCAGTTCTTC	CAFYTKRGGFNEQFF
TRBV28	TRBJ1-1	TRBD1	TGTGCCAGCAGTTCGCGACAGGGAGGATACACTGAAGCTTTCTTT	CASSSRQGGYTEAFF
TRBV30	TRBJ1-4	.	TGTGCCTGGAGTGTAAAACAGGCCCCCAGTAATGAAAAACTGTTTTTT	CAWSVKQAPSNEKLFF
TRBV28	TRBJ1-3	TRBD1	TGTGCCAGCAGTTTGGCCGGGACAGGGTATTCTGGAAACACCATATATTTT	CASSLAGTGYSGNTIYF
TRBV7-2	TRBJ2-3	.	TGTGCCAGCAGCTTCCTCGGGGGCACAGATACGCAGTATTTT	CASSFLGGTDTQYF
TRBV6-9	TRBJ2-7	.	TGTGCCAGCAGCTCCCCAGGTCGGGGTTCCCACTACGAGCAGTACTTC	CASSSPGRGSHYEQYF
TRBV3-1/TRBV3-2	TRBJ1-3	.	TGTGCCAGCAGCTCTGGGAGTCCTGGAAACACCATATATTTT	CASSSGSPGNTIYF
TRBV18	TRBJ1-6	.	TGTGCCAGCTCACCCGGGACGGGACTGGAGTGGAATTCACCCCTCCACTTT	CASSPGTGLEWNSPLHF
TRBV7-2	TRBJ1-1	.	TGTGCCAGCAGCTTAGGGCAGTGGAACACTGAAGCTTTCTTT	CASSLGQWNTEAFF
TRBV7-2	TRBJ2-1	TRBD2	TGTGCCAGCAGCTTTCTAGCGGGAGGCGGCAATGAGCAGTTCTTC	CASSFLAGGGNEQFF
TRBV6-5	TRBJ2-7	.	TGTGCCAGCACCTGGGGGGACGAGCAGTACTTC	CASTWGDEQYF
TRBV5-1	TRBJ1-3	.	TGCGCCAGCAGCTCCGGTACCATCTCTGGAAACACCATATATTTT	CASSSGTISGNTIYF
TRBV28	TRBJ2-5	TRBD2	TGTGCCAGCAGTCCCCCACCCGGGACTAGCGGGTTTCAAGAGACCCAGTACTTC	CASSPPPGTSGFQETQYF
TRBV3-1/TRBV3-2	TRBJ1-4	.	TGTGCCAGCAGCCCGCGGGGGGGAACTAATGAAAAACTGTTTTTT	CASSPRGGTNEKLFF
TRBV18	TRBJ2-3	.	TGTGCCAGCTCACTGGCTAGCACAGATACGCAGTATTTT	CASSLASTDTQYF